This T cell receptor (beta chain) was sequenced in a study of spatial heterogeneity in lung cancer. TCRdb analysed the 5' RACE reads with MiXCR anew, one entry per CDR3 protein. This sample yields tens of thousands of distinct CDR3 sequences, of which more than 4.5% are seen a single time; roughly 25% belongs to the top ten. Regarding time point: sample taken at primary tumor resection. CDR1 and CDR2 (germline): SGHRS, YFSETQ. The CDR3 contains 12 residues. Trimming shortened V by 2 bases and J by 5 bases, and 7 bases separated the two germline ends. Source: PBMCs, taken at surgery. The sequence came from a female donor with early-stage non-small cell lung cancer. The J gene is TRBJ1-1, the V gene TRBV5-1, with a possible D match to TRBD1 (5 bases). CDR3 bases: TGCGCCAGCAGCTTTGGGGCAACTGAAGCTTTCTTT. This translates into CASSFGATEAFF.